The 23 T cell receptor beta chains given below trace back to one sample, sequenced in a study of blood T cell repertoires in COVID-19. TCRdb's copy holds only in-frame clones and misses some; the assay was immunoSEQ multiplex PCR. This sample carries 410,000 or so clones, over 75% of them seen once, and the ten largest clones take roughly 1.5%. The specimen sequenced was peripheral blood. The source of these receptors is a woman in her forties with COVID-19, enrolled during active disease.

The chain combines TRBV5-1 with TRBJ1-1; the D is unclear. Germline V gene lookup returns CDR1 SGHRS and CDR2 YFSETQ. CDR3 length equals 15 residues. The ends were cut back, 0 bases at V and 1 base at J, with 10 bases in the middle. In DNA form, the CDR3 reads TGCGCCAGCAGCTTGGCTGGTCACTGGAACACTGAAGCTTTCTTT. Translated: CASSLAGHWNTEAFF.

V gene TRBV30 combines with J gene TRBJ1-2; the D is unclear. The V end was cut by 3 bases, the J end by 8 bases, with 13 bases between. This CDR3 region has 12 residues. Germline loops: CDR1 GTSNPN, CDR2 SVGIG (reference sequence). The CDR3 region has the DNA TGTGCCTGGAGAGGAGTTAGGGAGGGCTACACCTTC. Protein product: CAWRGVREGYTF.

The V and J genes are TRBV28 and TRBJ1-1, with D unresolved. Germline V lookup: CDR1 MDHEN, CDR2 SYDVKM. V was pared by 6 bases and J by 0 bases, with 11 bases between. The CDR3 contains 14 residues. Here the CDR3 reads CASRLYTMNTEAFF. The CDR3 DNA reads as TGTGCCAGCAGGCTATATACCATGAACACTGAAGCTTTCTTT.

The chain uses TRBV6-2 or TRBV6-3 and TRBJ1-6, with 10 positions matching TRBD1. From germline, CDR1 is MNHEY and CDR2 SVGEGT. Trimming took 5 bases from V and 7 from J; bases not matched to a gene: 5. The CDR3 is 15 residues long. The CDR3 spells CASSLQGQGNSPLHF. The CDR3 nucleotides are TGTGCCAGCAGTCTCCAGGGACAGGGGAATTCACCCCTCCACTTT.

The CDR3 bases are TGTGCCAGCAGCTTGACAGGGGGCGACGAGCAGTACTTC. This sequence encodes CASSLTGGDEQYF. V gene TRBV5-6 combines with J gene TRBJ2-7, with 9 bases lining up with TRBD1. This CDR3 comprises 13 residues. Losses at the gene ends were 1 base for V and 5 bases for J; bases not matched to a gene: 1. CDR1 SGHDT and CDR2 YYEEEE come from the germline V gene.

The gene calls are TRBV12-3 or TRBV12-4 and TRBJ1-2; 10 bases line up with TRBD1. The CDR3 length is 13 residues. V lost 7 bases to trimming and J lost 4 bases; unmatched junction nucleotides: 3. The CDR3 sequence: CASKGQGIYGYTF. In DNA, the CDR3 is TGTGCCAGCAAGGGACAGGGGATCTATGGCTACACCTTC.

The chain carries TRBV27 and TRBJ2-7, with a possible D match to TRBD2 (6 bases). Between the trimmed V and J ends, which lost 5 bases and 0 bases, there was a span of 8 bases. Germline lookup yields CDR1 MNHEY and CDR2 SMNVEV (reference sequence). The CDR3 loop spans 13 amino acids. The CDR3: CASSGGSSYEQYF. CDR3 in DNA: TGTGCCAGCAGTGGGGGGAGCTCCTACGAGCAGTACTTC.

V and J are TRBV15 and TRBJ1-5, with unresolved D. Germline V CDR1 and CDR2: LNHNV, YYDKDF (reference sequence). The CDR3 covers 12 residues. Trimming shortened V by 3 bases and J by 6 bases, and 6 bases separated the two germline ends. The CDR3 loop is CATSRRFQPQHF. DNA for the CDR3: TGTGCCACCAGCAGGCGATTTCAGCCCCAGCATTTT.

V usage is TRBV29-1 and J usage is TRBJ1-2; D is ambiguous. The germline CDR1 and CDR2 sequences are SQVTM and ANQGSEA. The CDR3 totals 12 residues. V was pared by 4 bases and J by 0 bases, with 6 bases between. The CDR3 DNA reads as TGCAGCGTTGCGGAGACTAACTATGGCTACACCTTC. Translated: CSVAETNYGYTF.

V is TRBV30 and J is TRBJ2-4, with D possibly TRBD2 on 5 matching bases. The V end was cut by 4 bases, the J end by 0 bases, with 16 bases between. This CDR3 is built from 16 residues. In germline, CDR1 is GTSNPN, CDR2 SVGIG (reference sequence). The CDR3 DNA is TGTGCCTGGATTGGCCGGGGTTGGGGAGCCAAAAACATTCAGTACTTC. Its translation: CAWIGRGWGAKNIQYF.

V and J are TRBV7-2 and TRBJ2-1; D unresolved. The CDR3 is 17 residues long. CDR1 is SGHTA and CDR2 is FQGNSA in the germline V gene. V lost 4 bases, J lost 2 bases, and 18 bases lay in between. CDR3 nucleotide sequence: TGTGCCAGCAGCTCCCTCGGTATCGGGTCTGCCTACAATGAGCAGTTCTTC. Protein product: CASSSLGIGSAYNEQFF.

The chain links TRBV4-3 to TRBJ1-3, with a tentative D call TRBD1 (5 bases). The CDR3 runs to 13 residues. Germline CDR1 LGHNA, CDR2 YSLEER. Trimming took 1 base from V and 8 from J, leaving 9 bases between them. CDR3 in amino acids: CASSQVGVDTIYF. CDR3 DNA sequence: TGCGCCAGCAGCCAAGTAGGGGTAGACACCATATATTTT.

The V gene is TRBV21-1, the J gene TRBJ2-3; TRBD2, the table's D call, lacks a check against the DNA. TRBV21-1 is a pseudogene. CDR3 size: 14 residues. As DNA, the CDR3 is TGTGCCAGCAGCCGCGATCCGGGGACAGATACGCAGTATTTT. Translating gives CASSRDPGTDTQYF.

The chain combines TRBV6-1 with TRBJ1-1; the D gene is possibly TRBD1 (6 bases). The CDR3 has 12 residues. Trimming took 5 bases from V and 11 from J, leaving 15 bases between them. Germline-derived CDR1 and CDR2 are MNHNS and SASEGT. The CDR3 sequence is CASSSQGREAFF. CDR3 nucleotides: TGTGCCAGCAGTTCCCAGGGGAGGGAGGCTTTCTTT.

CDR3: CASSLGQGGATEAFF. Written as DNA, the CDR3 is TGTGCCAGCTCCCTGGGACAGGGGGGGGCCACTGAAGCTTTCTTT. The chain links TRBV18 to TRBJ1-1, with 11 bases matching TRBD1. Germline lookup yields CDR1 KGHSH and CDR2 LQKENI. The CDR3 runs 15 residues. The junction had 7 bases not matched to a gene; V was cut back by 6 bases and J by 4 bases.

The rearrangement joins TRBV4-3 to TRBJ1-5, with 8 nucleotides matching TRBD1. The CDR3 consists of 15 residues. The V and J ends lost 0 bases and 5 bases, in that order; junction bases with no gene match: 3. CDR1 and CDR2 (germline): LGHNA, YSLEER. Written as DNA, the CDR3 is TGCGCCAGCAGCCAAGATGGACAGGGTTATCAGCCCCAGCATTTT. It encodes CASSQDGQGYQPQHF.

This clone has just a few counts. This sequence joins TRBV28 and TRBJ1-5; tentatively, D is TRBD1 (5 bases). The V end was cut by 2 bases, the J end by 5 bases, with 13 bases between. CDR3 length equals 15 residues. Germline values: CDR1 MDHEN, CDR2 SYDVKM. CDR3 residues: CASSLDYQGHQPQHF. CDR3 bases: TGTGCCAGCAGTTTAGATTACCAGGGCCATCAGCCCCAGCATTTT. Complete variable domain (other parts from reference TRBV28 and TRBJ1-5): DVKVTQSSRYLVKRTGEKVFLECVQDMDHENMFWYRQDPGLGLRLIYFSYDVKMKEKGDIPEGYSVSREKKERFSLILESASTNQTSMYLCASSLDYQGHQPQHFGDGTRLSIL.

The rearrangement uses TRBV24-1 and TRBJ2-3; 10 bases fit TRBD1. J gave up 3 bases and V 7 bases, and 3 bases lay outside the gene matches. Germline V gives CDR1 KGHDR, CDR2 SFDVKD. This CDR3 is 14 amino acids long. CDR3 amino acids: CATSRTGGTDTQYF. The CDR3 bases are TGTGCCACCAGCCGGACAGGGGGAACAGATACGCAGTATTTT.

The CDR3 nucleotides are TGTGCCAGCAGCCTTTACGGGGAGGGGGGGATTCAAGAGACCCAGTACTTC. This gives the protein CASSLYGEGGIQETQYF. The genes are TRBV3-1 (or the pseudogene TRBV3-2) and TRBJ2-5, with D perhaps TRBD2 (7 bases). The germline V gene encodes CDR1 LGHDT and CDR2 YNNKEL (reference sequence). The V end was cut by 4 bases, the J end by 2 bases, with 20 bases between. CDR3 length: 17 residues.

The chain has TRBV6-5 and TRBJ1-1, with D possibly matching TRBD1 (5 bases). With 2 bases removed from V and 3 bases from J, the gap between germline ends came to 10 bases. Germline CDR1 is MNHEY and CDR2 is SVGAGI. The CDR3 runs to 14 residues. The CDR3 nucleotides are TGTGCCAGCAGTTACACCCGGGGGGACACTGAAGCTTTCTTT. This translates into CASSYTRGDTEAFF.

The genes are TRBV19 and TRBJ2-1; tentative D call: TRBD1 (5 bases). Germline CDR1 LNHDA, CDR2 SQIVND (reference sequence). CDR3 length: 21 residues. Deletions cut 6 bases from V and 0 bases from J, with 30 bases between. CDR3 loop: CASSPWSRTRFSQGSYNEQFF. The CDR3 DNA reads as TGTGCCAGTAGCCCTTGGTCCCGGACCCGCTTTTCTCAGGGCTCCTACAATGAGCAGTTCTTC.

The V and J genes are TRBV19 and TRBJ2-2; 9 bases are shared with TRBD1. The ends lost 8 bases at V and 8 bases at J; junction bases unmatched: 9. This CDR3 comprises 14 residues. Germline CDR1 LNHDA, CDR2 SQIVND (reference sequence). The CDR3 reads CASYRDRALGELFF. The DNA for the CDR3 is TGTGCCAGTTACCGGGACAGGGCTTTGGGGGAGCTGTTTTTT.

This rearrangement joins TRBV9 to TRBJ1-1; D is unresolved. CDR1 and CDR2 (germline): SGDLS, YYNGEE. Between the trimmed V and J ends, which lost 3 bases and 5 bases, there was a span of 17 bases. The CDR3 runs to 15 residues. CDR3 amino acids: CASSARPGSRTEAFF. The CDR3 DNA reads TGTGCCAGCAGCGCCCGGCCGGGATCTCGAACTGAAGCTTTCTTT.